This section outlines one T cell receptor (beta chain) sequence together with its context. These data come from a study of control samples from healthy donors and cancer patients. CDR1 LNHDA and CDR2 SQIVND come from the germline V gene (reference sequence). V was clipped by 3 bases and J by 4 bases, with 15 bases between them. The CDR3 runs 16 residues. The table came from immunoSEQ multiplex PCR; TCRdb's copy has only in-frame clones and leaves some out. Altogether about 120,000 clones are present, about 93% being singletons, with the ten largest covering roughly 2.7%. Sequenced material: blood. The receptor was derived from a man aged 30 to 45 in good health. The chain links TRBV19 to TRBJ2-2; possibly TRBD2 for D (5 bases). This CDR3 is CASSMAASWSTGELFF. The CDR3 DNA sequence: TGTGCCAGTAGTATGGCGGCTAGCTGGTCCACCGGGGAGCTGTTTTTT.